This T cell receptor beta chain was identified during a study of CD8 T cells in Susac syndrome. Details on this clonotype: Its antigen is unidentified.

In blood CD8+ and CD4+ T cells, TCR beta underwent sequencing. When the RNA was reverse transcribed, random hexamers were used with an input of roughly 0.45 to 1 ug. The immunoSEQ assay covered 54 Vbeta and 13 Jbeta segments for CDR3. TCRdb re-analysed the immunoSEQ multiplex PCR reads in MiXCR, keeping a single row per CDR3 protein. The repertoire consists of some 150,000 distinct CDR3 sequences, with approximately 93% occurring once and the leading ten covering 0.2% to 0.25%. The CDR3 extends over 14 amino acids. The V segment lost 3 bases and the J segment 2 bases; nucleotides outside the gene matches: 4. CDR1 SGDLS and CDR2 YYNGEE come from the germline V gene. Whole-study findings and limits: Individuals included in the TCR sequencing and HLA analysis were acknowledged by the study to be relatively few in number.

Sequencing was done on a sample of CD8+ T cells from PBMCs. This receptor was identified in a human donor with multiple sclerosis. This chain uses TRBV9 with TRBJ2-7; 8 positions agree with TRBD1. The CDR3 DNA is TGTGCCAGCAGCGCGGGACAGGACCCCTACGAGCAGTACTTC. This sequence encodes CASSAGQDPYEQYF.